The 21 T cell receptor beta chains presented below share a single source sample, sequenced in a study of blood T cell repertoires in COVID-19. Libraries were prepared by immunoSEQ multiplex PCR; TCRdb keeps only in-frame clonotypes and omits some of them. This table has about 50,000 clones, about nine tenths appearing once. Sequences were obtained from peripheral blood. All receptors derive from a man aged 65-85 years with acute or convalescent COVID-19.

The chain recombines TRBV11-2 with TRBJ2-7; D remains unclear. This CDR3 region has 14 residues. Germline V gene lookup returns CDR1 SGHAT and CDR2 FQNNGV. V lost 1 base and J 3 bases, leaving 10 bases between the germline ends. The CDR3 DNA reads TGTGCCAGCAGCTTAGGGGCCTCCCTCTACGAGCAGTACTTC. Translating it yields CASSLGASLYEQYF.

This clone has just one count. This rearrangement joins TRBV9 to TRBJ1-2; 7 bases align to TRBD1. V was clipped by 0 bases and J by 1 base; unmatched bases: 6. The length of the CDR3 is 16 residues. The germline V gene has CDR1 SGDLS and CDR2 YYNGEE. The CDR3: CASSVGVGTVNYGYTF. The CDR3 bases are TGTGCCAGCAGCGTAGGTGTAGGGACAGTTAACTATGGCTACACCTTC.

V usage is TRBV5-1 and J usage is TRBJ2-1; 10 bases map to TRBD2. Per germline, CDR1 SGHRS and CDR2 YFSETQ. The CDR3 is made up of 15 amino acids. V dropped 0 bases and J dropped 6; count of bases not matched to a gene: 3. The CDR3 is CASSLGLAGLNEQFF. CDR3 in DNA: TGCGCCAGCAGCTTGGGACTAGCGGGTCTCAATGAGCAGTTCTTC.

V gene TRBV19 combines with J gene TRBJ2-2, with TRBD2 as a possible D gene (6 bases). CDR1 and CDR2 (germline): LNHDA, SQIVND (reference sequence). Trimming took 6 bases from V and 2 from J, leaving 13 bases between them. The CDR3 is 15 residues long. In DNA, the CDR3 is TGTGCCAGTAGCCGGGGAGGATTTAACACCGGGGAGCTGTTTTTT. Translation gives CASSRGGFNTGELFF.

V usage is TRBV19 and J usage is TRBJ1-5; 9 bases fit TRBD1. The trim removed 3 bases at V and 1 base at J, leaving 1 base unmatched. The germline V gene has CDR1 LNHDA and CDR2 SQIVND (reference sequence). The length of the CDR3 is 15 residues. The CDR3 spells CASSMDRGSNQPQHF. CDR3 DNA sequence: TGTGCCAGTAGTATGGACAGGGGCAGCAATCAGCCCCAGCATTTT.

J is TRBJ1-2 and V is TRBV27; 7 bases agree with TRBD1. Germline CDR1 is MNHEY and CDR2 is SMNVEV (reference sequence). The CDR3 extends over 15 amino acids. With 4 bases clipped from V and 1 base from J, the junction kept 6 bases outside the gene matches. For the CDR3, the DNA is TGTGCCAGCAGTTCCCTCCGGGACAGTAACTATGGCTACACCTTC. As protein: CASSSLRDSNYGYTF.

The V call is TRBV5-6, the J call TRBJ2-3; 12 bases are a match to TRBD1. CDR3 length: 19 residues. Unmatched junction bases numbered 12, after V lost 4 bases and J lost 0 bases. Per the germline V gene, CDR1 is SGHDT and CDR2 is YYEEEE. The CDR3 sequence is CASSPMGTGGGGSTDTQYF. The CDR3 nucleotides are TGTGCCAGCAGCCCAATGGGGACAGGGGGCGGTGGAAGCACAGATACGCAGTATTTT.

Here the CDR3 reads CATSDTGTGEIYGYTF. CDR3 DNA: TGTGCCACCAGTGACACCGGGACAGGGGAGATCTATGGCTACACCTTC. The chain employs TRBV24-1 and TRBJ1-2, with 10 bases identical to TRBD1. The length of the CDR3 is 16 residues. Per the germline V gene, CDR1 is KGHDR and CDR2 is SFDVKD. Losses at the gene ends were 4 bases for V and 4 bases for J; bases not matched to a gene: 8.

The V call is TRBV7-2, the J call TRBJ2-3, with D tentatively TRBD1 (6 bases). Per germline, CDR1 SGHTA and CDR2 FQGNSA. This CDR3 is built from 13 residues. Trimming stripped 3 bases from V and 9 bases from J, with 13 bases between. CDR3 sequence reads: CASSFVQGNTQYF. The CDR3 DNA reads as TGTGCCAGCAGCTTCGTACAGGGAAACACGCAGTATTTT.

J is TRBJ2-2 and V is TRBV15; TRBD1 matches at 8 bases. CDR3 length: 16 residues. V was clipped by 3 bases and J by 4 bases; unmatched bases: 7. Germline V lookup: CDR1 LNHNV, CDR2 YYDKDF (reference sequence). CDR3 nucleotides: TGTGCCACCAGCAGGGGTGACAGGGGCGGCACCGGGGAGCTGTTTTTT. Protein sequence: CATSRGDRGGTGELFF.

CDR3 protein: CASSDRGGFNQPQHF. CDR3 in DNA: TGTGCCAGCAGTGATCGAGGGGGCTTCAATCAGCCCCAGCATTTT. V is TRBV2 and J is TRBJ1-5; 7 bases are a match to TRBD1. The germline V gene has CDR1 SNHLY and CDR2 FYNNEI. This CDR3 spans 15 amino acids. The V and J ends lost 3 bases and 3 bases, in that order; junction bases with no gene match: 5.

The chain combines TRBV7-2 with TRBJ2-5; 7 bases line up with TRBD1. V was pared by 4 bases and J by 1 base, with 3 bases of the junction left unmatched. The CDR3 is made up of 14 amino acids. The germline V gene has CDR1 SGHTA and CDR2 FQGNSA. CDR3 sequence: CASSSRTGQETQYF. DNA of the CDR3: TGTGCCAGCAGCTCCCGGACAGGCCAAGAGACCCAGTACTTC. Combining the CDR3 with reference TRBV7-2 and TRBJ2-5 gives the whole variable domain GAGVSQSPSNKVTEKGKDVELRCDPISGHTALYWYRQSLGQGLEFLIYFQGNSAPDKSGLPSDRFSAERTGGSVSTLTIQRTQQEDSAVYLCASSSRTGQETQYFGPGTRLLVL.

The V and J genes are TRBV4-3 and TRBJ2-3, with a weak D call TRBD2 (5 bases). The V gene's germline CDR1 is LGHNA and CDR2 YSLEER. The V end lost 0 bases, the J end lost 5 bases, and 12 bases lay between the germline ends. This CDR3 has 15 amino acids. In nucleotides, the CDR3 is TGCGCCAGCAGCCAAGAGACTACAGCCTTAGATACGCAGTATTTT. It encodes CASSQETTALDTQYF.

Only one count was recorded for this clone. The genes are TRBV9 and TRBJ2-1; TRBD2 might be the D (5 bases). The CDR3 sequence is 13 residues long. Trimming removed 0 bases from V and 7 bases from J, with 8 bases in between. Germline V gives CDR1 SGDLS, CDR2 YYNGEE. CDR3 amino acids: CASSVGRVNEQFF. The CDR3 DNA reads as TGTGCCAGCAGCGTAGGGCGGGTTAATGAGCAGTTCTTC.

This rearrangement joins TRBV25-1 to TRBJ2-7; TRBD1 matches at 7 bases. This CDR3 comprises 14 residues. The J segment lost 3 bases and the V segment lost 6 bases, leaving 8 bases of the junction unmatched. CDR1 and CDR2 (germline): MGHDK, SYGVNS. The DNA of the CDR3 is TGTGCCAGCAGCGGACTGACAGGGAACTACGAGCAGTACTTC. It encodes CASSGLTGNYEQYF.

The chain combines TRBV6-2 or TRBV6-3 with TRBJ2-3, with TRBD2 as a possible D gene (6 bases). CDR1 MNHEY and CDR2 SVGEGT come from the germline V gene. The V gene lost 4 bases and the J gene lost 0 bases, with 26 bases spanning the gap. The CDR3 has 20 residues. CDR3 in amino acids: CASSSSLLVPGLASTDTQYF. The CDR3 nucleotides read TGTGCCAGCAGTTCGAGCTTATTAGTTCCGGGACTGGCTAGCACAGATACGCAGTATTTT.

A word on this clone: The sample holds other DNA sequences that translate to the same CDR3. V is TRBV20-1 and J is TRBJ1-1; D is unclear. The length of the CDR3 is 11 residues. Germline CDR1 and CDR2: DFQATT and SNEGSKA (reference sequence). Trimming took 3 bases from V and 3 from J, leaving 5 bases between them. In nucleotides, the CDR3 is TGCAGTGCTAGGCGTGACACTGAAGCTTTCTTT. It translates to CSARRDTEAFF.

The CDR3 coding sequence is TGTGCCAGCAGTCCCGAGACAGGGGAGTACCTTTCGTTTAGCACAGATACGCAGTATTTT. Translation gives CASSPETGEYLSFSTDTQYF. The chain joins TRBV27 to TRBJ2-3; 8 bases are a match to TRBD1. Germline V gene lookup returns CDR1 MNHEY and CDR2 SMNVEV (reference sequence). V trimming: 5 bases; J trimming: 0 bases; junction bases outside the gene matches: 19. The CDR3 spans 20 residues.

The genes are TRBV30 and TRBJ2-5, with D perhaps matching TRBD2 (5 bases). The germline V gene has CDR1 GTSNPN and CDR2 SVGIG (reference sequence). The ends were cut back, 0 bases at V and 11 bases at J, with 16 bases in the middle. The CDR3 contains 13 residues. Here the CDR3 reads CAWSVEFSGSQYF. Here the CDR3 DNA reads TGTGCCTGGAGTGTAGAATTTTCGGGAAGTCAGTACTTC.

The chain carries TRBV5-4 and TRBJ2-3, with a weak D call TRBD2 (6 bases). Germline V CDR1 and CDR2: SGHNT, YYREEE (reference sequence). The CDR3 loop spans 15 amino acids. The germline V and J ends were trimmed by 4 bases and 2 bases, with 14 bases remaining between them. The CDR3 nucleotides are TGTGCCAGCAGCGATGGACTAACCCTCACAGATACGCAGTATTTT. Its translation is CASSDGLTLTDTQYF.

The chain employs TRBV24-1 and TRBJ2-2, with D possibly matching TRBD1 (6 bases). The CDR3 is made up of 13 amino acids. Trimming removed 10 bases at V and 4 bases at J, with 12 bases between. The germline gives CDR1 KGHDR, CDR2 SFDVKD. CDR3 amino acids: CATGDTFTGELFF. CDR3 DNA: TGTGCCACGGGGGACACCTTCACCGGGGAGCTGTTTTTT.